These 26 T cell receptor beta chains were sequenced from one sample in a study of graft-versus-host responses after intestinal transplantation. Only in-frame clones appear in the TCRdb table, and some are missing; sequencing was by immunoSEQ multiplex PCR. This table holds 80,000 to 100,000 clones, over 80% found once. These receptors' antigens are unknown. Sample: unstimulated CD8+ T cells sorted from spleen or lymph node cells, taken before intestinal transplant. These receptors were collected from a human donor who received an intestinal transplant.

The chain links TRBV28 to TRBJ1-2; 11 bases fit TRBD1. Germline trimming cut 5 bases from V and 4 bases from J; bases unmatched to any gene: 0. The CDR3 contains 13 residues. Per germline, CDR1 MDHEN and CDR2 SYDVKM. CDR3 residues: CASSGTGGYGYTF. The CDR3 DNA follows: TGTGCCAGCAGTGGGACAGGGGGCTATGGCTACACCTTC.

The CDR3 loop reads CAISGSGMETQYF. Here the CDR3 DNA reads TGTGCCATCAGTGGCAGCGGGATGGAGACCCAGTACTTC. The J gene is TRBJ2-5, the V gene TRBV10-3; 7 bases line up with TRBD2. CDR1 ENHRY and CDR2 SYGVKD come from the germline V gene. The CDR3 loop spans 13 amino acids. J was trimmed by 5 bases and V by 4 bases; bases with no gene match: 4.

The J gene is TRBJ2-7, the V gene TRBV27, with TRBD1 identical over 8 bases. Germline V lookup: CDR1 MNHEY, CDR2 SMNVEV (reference sequence). V trimming: 3 bases; J trimming: 0 bases; junction bases outside the gene matches: 4. This CDR3 comprises 15 residues. The CDR3 DNA reads TGTGCCAGCAGTTTCTCGACAGGGGACTCCTACGAGCAGTACTTC. It translates to CASSFSTGDSYEQYF.

The gene calls are TRBV5-4 and TRBJ2-7; 12 bases map to TRBD2. Trimming at V came to 3 bases and at J to 3 bases, leaving 10 bases not matched to a gene. CDR1 and CDR2 (germline): SGHNT, YYREEE (reference sequence). CDR3 length: 17 residues. CDR3 sequence reads: CASSYLSAGLAGYEQYF. The DNA for the CDR3 is TGTGCCAGCAGCTACCTGTCTGCGGGACTAGCGGGCTACGAGCAGTACTTC.

The sample holds one count of this clone. V is TRBV13 and J is TRBJ2-7; D gene ambiguous. Germline V gene data show CDR1 as PRHDT and CDR2 as FYEKMQ (reference sequence). There are 12 residues in the CDR3. Trimming removed 6 bases at V and 5 bases at J, with 11 bases between. The chain's CDR3 is CASSRKVDEQYF. CDR3 nucleotides: TGTGCCAGCAGTCGTAAGGTGGACGAGCAGTACTTC.

The CDR3 DNA sequence: TGTGCCAGCAGTGAAATACCGAGAGGGGAAAAACTGTTTTTT. Protein sequence: CASSEIPRGEKLFF. The J gene is TRBJ1-4, the V gene TRBV6-1; D gene uncertain. This CDR3 has 14 residues. Germline assignment: CDR1 MNHNS and CDR2 SASEGT. The V gene lost 2 bases and the J gene lost 8 bases, with 12 bases spanning the gap.

The chain couples TRBV19 to TRBJ2-2; 8 nucleotides agree with TRBD1. After removal of 6 bases from V and 5 bases from J, the junction contained 11 bases not matched to a gene. The CDR3 length is 16 residues. Germline V gene lookup returns CDR1 LNHDA and CDR2 SQIVND (reference sequence). The CDR3 is CASSEPGQEYTGELFF. The CDR3 region has the DNA TGTGCCAGTAGCGAGCCGGGACAGGAATATACCGGGGAGCTGTTTTTT.

V usage is TRBV11-2 and J usage is TRBJ2-2; 9 nucleotides match TRBD2. Germline V gene lookup returns CDR1 SGHAT and CDR2 FQNNGV. CDR3 size: 16 residues. J lost 0 bases, V lost 8 bases, and 7 bases had no gene match. CDR3 sequence: CASRIAGATNTGELFF. As DNA, the CDR3 is TGTGCCAGCCGCATAGCGGGGGCTACGAACACCGGGGAGCTGTTTTTT.

V usage is TRBV4-1 and J usage is TRBJ2-1; the D gene is possibly TRBD1 (6 bases). The CDR3 consists of 13 residues. Trimming took off 0 bases at V and 8 bases at J, with 8 bases between the two ends. Germline V CDR1 and CDR2: MGHRA, YSYEKL. The CDR3 DNA reads as TGCGCCAGCAGCCAAGAGAAGGGGGATGAGCAGTTCTTC. It is translated as CASSQEKGDEQFF.

This clone was found once. The sample carries other DNA sequences with the same CDR3. CDR3 coding DNA: TGTGCCAGCATCGGGGACCCCTACGAGCAGTACTTC. Translated, it gives CASIGDPYEQYF. This chain joins TRBV2 and TRBJ2-7; TRBD1 or TRBD2 may be the D gene (5 bases each). This CDR3 region has 12 residues. Trimming pared 7 bases from V and 2 bases from J, leaving 9 bases between. Germline CDR1 reads SNHLY; CDR2 reads FYNNEI.

V gene TRBV29-1 combines with J gene TRBJ2-1, with TRBD1 identical over 7 bases. The trim removed 0 bases at V and 1 base at J, leaving 0 bases unmatched. CDR1 is SQVTM, CDR2 ANQGSEA, per germline. The CDR3 has 14 residues. The CDR3 sequence: CSVEEGQSYNEQFF. The CDR3 bases are TGCAGCGTTGAAGAGGGACAGTCCTACAATGAGCAGTTCTTC.

The chain uses TRBV7-6 and TRBJ2-7, with D possibly being TRBD2 (6 bases). Trimming shortened V by 1 base and J by 3 bases, and 13 bases separated the two germline ends. Per germline, CDR1 SGHVS and CDR2 FNYEAQ. The CDR3 is 15 amino acids. This CDR3 reads CASSLVAGRIYEQYF. The CDR3 region has the DNA TGTGCCAGCAGCTTAGTAGCAGGGAGGATCTACGAGCAGTACTTC.

The rearrangement joins TRBV6-6 to TRBJ2-7, with 7 nucleotides matching TRBD2. The junction had 6 bases not matched to a gene; V was cut back by 2 bases and J by 5 bases. The CDR3 consists of 14 residues. Germline loops: CDR1 MNHNY, CDR2 SVGAGI (reference sequence). CDR3 amino acids: CASSYGRGMDEQYF. The CDR3 region has the DNA TGTGCCAGCAGTTACGGGCGGGGGATGGACGAGCAGTACTTC.

The chain carries TRBV19 and TRBJ2-2, with TRBD2 matching 8 bases. Germline V lookup: CDR1 LNHDA, CDR2 SQIVND (reference sequence). The CDR3 is 13 amino acids. After removal of 6 bases from V and 4 bases from J, the junction contained 1 base not matched to a gene. DNA of the CDR3: TGTGCCAGTAGCGGGGGGGCCACCGGGGAGCTGTTTTTT. Translation gives CASSGGATGELFF.

The chain is built from TRBV7-2 and TRBJ2-4; D gene unclear. Trimming cost V 1 base and J 2 bases, with 12 bases left between them. The CDR3 runs 16 residues. Germline loops: CDR1 SGHTA, CDR2 FQGNSA. In DNA form, the CDR3 reads TGTGCCAGCAGCTTAGACCTCCCGGGCCCCAAAAACATTCAGTACTTC. Amino acids: CASSLDLPGPKNIQYF.

This chain uses TRBV4-1 with TRBJ2-7, with D uncertain. CDR3 length: 14 residues. Germline CDR1 and CDR2: MGHRA and YSYEKL. Trimming took 2 bases from V and 4 from J, leaving 12 bases between them. Written as DNA, the CDR3 is TGCGCCAGCAGCCAACCTGAGAAAGGGTACGAGCAGTACTTC. It specifies CASSQPEKGYEQYF.

The CDR3 loop reads CASSEDRTSGPGNEQFF. The CDR3 DNA reads as TGTGCCAGCAGTGAAGACAGGACTAGCGGGCCAGGCAATGAGCAGTTCTTC. The rearrangement links TRBV6-1 to TRBJ2-1; 11 positions agree with TRBD2. J gave up 6 bases and V 1 base, and 8 bases lay outside the gene matches. The CDR3 covers 17 residues. Germline CDR1 MNHNS, CDR2 SASEGT.

The J gene is TRBJ1-3, the V gene TRBV2; D uncertain. V lost 0 bases and J lost 0, with 18 bases in between. CDR1 SNHLY and CDR2 FYNNEI come from the germline V gene. The CDR3 runs to 19 residues. CDR3 in DNA: TGTGCCAGCAGTGAAGCAACAATCTACTCAGTTGACTCTGGAAACACCATATATTTT. Translated: CASSEATIYSVDSGNTIYF. The variable domain in full, completed from reference TRBV2 and TRBJ1-3, reads EPEVTQTPSHQVTQMGQEVILRCVPISNHLYFYWYRQILGQKVEFLVSFYNNEISEKSEIFDDQFSVERPDGSNFTLKIRSTKLEDSAMYFCASSEATIYSVDSGNTIYFGEGSWLTVV.

The chain carries TRBV9 and TRBJ2-7, with TRBD1 matching over 8 bases. Unmatched junction bases numbered 11, after V lost 4 bases and J lost 2 bases. Germline V gives CDR1 SGDLS, CDR2 YYNGEE. The CDR3 extends over 16 amino acids. This CDR3 is CASSPRGETGAYEQYF. The CDR3 region has the DNA TGTGCCAGCAGCCCTAGAGGGGAGACAGGGGCCTACGAGCAGTACTTC. Together with reference TRBV9 and TRBJ2-7, the CDR3 gives the full variable domain: DSGVTQTPKHLITATGQRVTLRCSPRSGDLSVYWYQQSLDQGLQFLIQYYNGEERAKGNILERFSAQQFPDLHSELNLSSLELGDSALYFCASSPRGETGAYEQYFGPGTRLTVT.

V and J are TRBV19 and TRBJ1-2, with a tentative D call TRBD1 (5 bases). Germline values: CDR1 LNHDA, CDR2 SQIVND (reference sequence). The CDR3 loop spans 14 amino acids. Trimming took off 4 bases at V and 2 bases at J, with 11 bases between the two ends. The CDR3, as DNA: TGTGCCAGTAGTACAACCGGGGGGAACTATGGCTACACCTTC. Its protein is CASSTTGGNYGYTF.

Written as DNA, the CDR3 is TGTGCCAGCAGCTTATCAGACAGTGAAGCTTTCTTT. Encoded protein: CASSLSDSEAFF. The V and J genes are TRBV11-2 and TRBJ1-1, with a possible D match to TRBD1 (5 bases). Between the trimmed V and J ends, which lost 2 bases and 7 bases, there was a span of 8 bases. This CDR3 region has 12 residues. The germline gives CDR1 SGHAT, CDR2 FQNNGV.

This chain links TRBV5-6 with TRBJ2-2, with 8 bases that match TRBD1. The CDR3 length is 17 residues. V shed 4 bases and J 2 bases; nucleotides not matched to a gene: 10. CDR1 is SGHDT, CDR2 YYEEEE, per germline. The chain's CDR3 is CASSNEVDRANTGELFF. DNA of the CDR3: TGTGCCAGCAGCAATGAGGTGGACAGGGCAAACACCGGGGAGCTGTTTTTT.

This chain joins TRBV5-6 and TRBJ2-5; TRBD1 might be the D (6 bases). Trimming removed 4 bases from V and 1 base from J, with 8 bases in between. The germline V gene has CDR1 SGHDT and CDR2 YYEEEE. This CDR3 has 13 amino acids. CDR3 amino acids: CASSPDSQETQYF. In DNA, the CDR3 is TGTGCCAGCAGCCCGGACAGCCAAGAGACCCAGTACTTC. Drawing the rest from reference TRBV5-6 and TRBJ2-5, the complete variable domain is DAGVTQSPTHLIKTRGQQVTLRCSPKSGHDTVSWYQQALGQGPQFIFQYYEEEERQRGNFPDRFSGHQFPNYSSELNVNALLLGDSALYLCASSPDSQETQYFGPGTRLLVL.

The V gene is TRBV27, the J gene TRBJ2-5, with a weak D call TRBD1 (6 bases). Germline assignment: CDR1 MNHEY and CDR2 SMNVEV (reference sequence). The V and J ends lost 7 bases and 0 bases respectively, with 12 bases between them. This CDR3 is 14 amino acids long. The CDR3: CASKLTGYQETQYF. The CDR3 DNA follows: TGTGCCAGCAAACTAACAGGGTACCAAGAGACCCAGTACTTC.

The chain carries TRBV30 and TRBJ1-2; 12 nucleotides agree with TRBD1. V trimming: 4 bases; J trimming: 2 bases; junction bases outside the gene matches: 5. Looked up from germline, CDR1 is GTSNPN and CDR2 is SVGIG (reference sequence). This CDR3 comprises 15 residues. This CDR3 reads CAWNLGTGGNYGYTF. In DNA form, the CDR3 reads TGTGCCTGGAATCTTGGGACAGGGGGCAACTATGGCTACACCTTC.

The genes are TRBV7-6 and TRBJ2-3, with TRBD2 identical over 11 bases. The CDR3 consists of 16 residues. Per germline, CDR1 SGHVS and CDR2 FNYEAQ. V lost 1 base, J lost 4 bases, and 4 bases stayed unmatched. The DNA of the CDR3 is TGTGCCAGCAGCTTAGGCCCGGGACTAGCGGCAGATACGCAGTATTTT. It codes for CASSLGPGLAADTQYF.